What follows are 32 T cell receptor beta chains derived from one specimen sequenced in a study of beta chain features in type 1 diabetes. Study-wide results and limits: Among all four CD4+ subsets, Type 1 diabetes patients had TCRB CDR3s that were moderately but significantly shorter.

Their antigens remain unidentified. Every bit of the isolated RNA underwent reverse transcription, so sequencing read expressed TCRB transcripts. Profiling relied on immunoSEQ multiplex PCR, and the TCRdb table lists in-frame clones only, not all of them. Of around 600,000 clones in the sample, roughly 12% are singletons; the top ten hold more than 0.1%. The specimen was naive CD4+ T cells from blood. All receptors come from a man aged 25-45 years with type 1 diabetes.

The V gene is TRBV10-3, the J gene TRBJ2-7, with no clear D. V lost 2 bases to trimming and J lost 2 bases, with 4 bases between them. The CDR3 length is 12 residues. Germline assignment: CDR1 ENHRY and CDR2 SYGVKD. CDR3 in amino acids: CAISEEAYEQYF. The DNA for the CDR3 is TGTGCCATCAGTGAGGAGGCCTACGAGCAGTACTTC.

A word on this clone: Other DNA sequences from this sample encode an identical CDR3 as well. The chain is built from TRBV7-9 and TRBJ1-1; D uncertain. Germline V lookup: CDR1 SEHNR, CDR2 FQNEAQ (reference sequence). Trimming stripped 3 bases from V and 0 bases from J, with 8 bases between. The CDR3 length is 14 residues. CDR3 sequence: CASSLGEMNTEAFF. The CDR3 region has the DNA TGTGCCAGCAGCTTGGGAGAAATGAACACTGAAGCTTTCTTT.

This clone was counted between two and nine times. The CDR3, as DNA: TGTGCCAGCAGTCATCGGACTTCCAGCTCCTACGAGCAGTACTTC. Translating gives CASSHRTSSSYEQYF. The chain joins TRBV14 to TRBJ2-7; D might be TRBD2 (5 bases). CDR1 and CDR2 from the germline V gene are SGHDN and FVKESK. V was cut by 6 bases and J by 0 bases, with 15 bases left in between. This CDR3 is built from 15 residues.

The chain combines TRBV4-2 with TRBJ1-1, with TRBD1 matching 7 bases. The CDR3 is 15 residues long. Unmatched junction bases numbered 3, after V lost 1 base and J lost 1 base. Germline CDR1 and CDR2: LGHNA and YNFKEQ. CDR3 sequence (DNA): TGTGCCAGCAGCCAAGGGACAGGCCCGAACACTGAAGCTTTCTTT. Its translation: CASSQGTGPNTEAFF.

The genes are TRBV30 and TRBJ1-6; unclear D gene. V lost 3 bases and J 0 bases, leaving 12 bases between the germline ends. Germline V gene lookup returns CDR1 GTSNPN and CDR2 SVGIG (reference sequence). This CDR3 is 16 amino acids long. Here the CDR3 DNA reads TGTGCCTGGAGCCTAGGAGGGAGCTCCTATAATTCACCCCTCCACTTT. It codes for CAWSLGGSSYNSPLHF.

The chain employs TRBV6-1 and TRBJ2-1, with 11 bases identical to TRBD2. V dropped 7 bases and J dropped 4; count of bases not matched to a gene: 6. From germline, CDR1 is MNHNS and CDR2 SASEGT. This CDR3 contains 15 residues. CDR3 sequence reads: CASTYRTSGYNEQFF. CDR3 coding DNA: TGTGCCAGCACCTACCGGACTAGCGGGTACAATGAGCAGTTCTTC.

J is TRBJ1-3 and V is TRBV7-2; the D is unclear. From germline, CDR1 is SGHTA and CDR2 FQGNSA. The CDR3 extends over 13 amino acids. Trimming removed 4 bases from V and 4 bases from J, with 8 bases in between. The CDR3 bases are TGTGCCAGCAGCTCTGGACGGGGAAACACCATATATTTT. Encoded protein: CASSSGRGNTIYF.

The J gene is TRBJ2-7, the V gene TRBV6-5, with 10 bases fitting TRBD1. Germline V gene data show CDR1 as MNHEY and CDR2 as SVGAGI. This CDR3 spans 15 amino acids. J lost 4 bases, V lost 4 bases, and 7 bases had no gene match. The CDR3 DNA follows: TGTGCCAGCAGTTTAAAGGGACAGGGGAGATACGAGCAGTACTTC. This codes for CASSLKGQGRYEQYF.

This clone appeared a few times. The genes are TRBV7-2 and TRBJ2-1; D may be TRBD2 (6 bases). The CDR3 extends over 14 amino acids. V was cut by 5 bases and J by 2 bases, with 10 bases left in between. Germline CDR1 and CDR2: SGHTA and FQGNSA. CDR3 DNA: TGTGCCAGCAGCGCCTCGGGGGCCTACAATGAGCAGTTCTTC. Protein product: CASSASGAYNEQFF.

This clone has a handful of counts. This sequence joins TRBV10-3 and TRBJ2-1, with 10 nucleotides matching TRBD1. This CDR3 contains 14 residues. V was clipped by 7 bases and J by 6 bases; unmatched bases: 6. Germline CDR1 reads ENHRY; CDR2 reads SYGVKD. CDR3 amino acids: CAINQDRGVNEQFF. The CDR3 bases are TGTGCCATCAACCAGGACAGGGGGGTCAATGAGCAGTTCTTC.

The V gene is TRBV30, the J gene TRBJ2-7, with D perhaps assigned TRBD1 or TRBD2 (5 bases each). The germline CDR1 and CDR2 sequences are GTSNPN and SVGIG (reference sequence). The CDR3 has 12 residues. Trimming took 7 bases from V and 3 from J, leaving 13 bases between them. The CDR3 sequence is CASSRGSYEQYF. In nucleotides, the CDR3 is TGTGCCTCCTCGAGGGGAAGCTACGAGCAGTACTTC.

This chain connects TRBV7-9 to TRBJ2-1; D not resolved. This CDR3 is built from 11 residues. V shed 7 bases and J shed 16 bases, with 17 bases lying between them. In germline, CDR1 is SEHNR, CDR2 FQNEAQ (reference sequence). CDR3 bases: TGTGCCAGCAAAAATGACGGCGGCGAATTCTTC. It translates to CASKNDGGEFF.

This clone turned up a few times. The V and J genes are TRBV27 and TRBJ2-5; D not certain. V lost 3 bases to trimming and J lost 7 bases, with 12 bases between them. The CDR3 length is 13 residues. Germline CDR1 is MNHEY and CDR2 is SMNVEV (reference sequence). The CDR3 sequence: CASSFLVSGTQYF. In DNA, the CDR3 is TGTGCCAGCAGTTTCTTAGTCTCGGGGACCCAGTACTTC.

The chain combines TRBV18 with TRBJ2-6; D ambiguous. V lost 6 bases and J 0 bases, leaving 12 bases between the germline ends. Germline values: CDR1 KGHSH, CDR2 LQKENI. The CDR3 loop spans 16 amino acids. The CDR3 DNA reads as TGTGCCAGCTCGCCGACATCGAGCTCTGGGGCCAACGTCCTGACTTTC. Residues: CASSPTSSSGANVLTF.

This chain uses TRBV29-1 with TRBJ2-7, with 10 bases that match TRBD1. Germline V gene data show CDR1 as SQVTM and CDR2 as ANQGSEA. Trimming removed 4 bases from V and 5 bases from J; junction bases left unmatched: 17. The CDR3 is made up of 17 amino acids. The DNA of the CDR3 is TGCAGCGTTGGGCCCCAACCGGGACAGGGGTCCCCCGACGAGCAGTACTTC. Protein: CSVGPQPGQGSPDEQYF.

This sequence joins TRBV6-5 and TRBJ2-1; D unresolved. Germline loops: CDR1 MNHEY, CDR2 SVGAGI. The CDR3 sequence is 16 residues long. V was clipped by 0 bases and J by 0 bases, with 9 bases between them. The CDR3 is CASSYSYEHSYNEQFF. For the CDR3, the DNA is TGTGCCAGCAGTTACTCTTATGAACACTCCTACAATGAGCAGTTCTTC.

As regards this clone: A read error may account for a junction end that differs from germline. In nucleotides, the CDR3 is TGTGCTAGCAGCTTAGCGACTAGCGGTAACAATGAGCAGTTCTTC. Its protein is CASSLATSGNNEQFF. The chain recombines TRBV7-7 with TRBJ2-1; the match to TRBD2 covers 9 bases. From germline, CDR1 is SSHAT and CDR2 FNYEAQ (reference sequence). The CDR3 extends over 15 amino acids.

This clone has more than one count but fewer than ten. DNA of the CDR3: TGTGCCAGCAGCTTCCTGGGACAGGGTAGCACAGATACGCAGTATTTT. Translated: CASSFLGQGSTDTQYF. This sequence joins TRBV7-2 and TRBJ2-3; 9 bases map to TRBD1. The germline V gene has CDR1 SGHTA and CDR2 FQGNSA. This CDR3 comprises 16 residues. Losses at the gene ends were 3 bases for V and 0 bases for J; bases not matched to a gene: 4.

CDR3 in amino acids: CASSPSSFGAGELFF. CDR3 sequence (DNA): TGTGCCAGCAGCCCCTCCTCCTTTGGCGCCGGGGAGCTGTTTTTT. The rearrangement uses TRBV5-6 and TRBJ2-2; unclear D gene. V lost 4 bases and J 6 bases, leaving 16 bases between the germline ends. Germline CDR1 SGHDT, CDR2 YYEEEE. This CDR3 spans 15 amino acids.

The table lists this clone with a few counts. V is TRBV6-5 and J is TRBJ1-6; D unresolved. Trimming left V 0 bases short and J 0 bases short, with 6 bases between. The CDR3 length is 16 residues. Germline CDR1 reads MNHEY; CDR2 reads SVGAGI. CDR3 DNA sequence: TGTGCCAGCAGTTACTCACCTCGCTCCTATAATTCACCCCTCCACTTT. Translation: CASSYSPRSYNSPLHF.

The chain links TRBV6-5 to TRBJ1-6; D may be TRBD1 (6 bases). There are 14 residues in the CDR3. Trimming cost V 5 bases and J 7 bases, with 12 bases left between them. Germline V gives CDR1 MNHEY, CDR2 SVGAGI. The CDR3 here is CASSSLTGNSPLHF. In DNA form, the CDR3 reads TGTGCCAGCAGTAGCCTTACAGGGAATTCACCCCTCCACTTT.

This clone was seen a handful of times. The rearrangement joins TRBV9 to TRBJ2-3; perhaps TRBD2 as D (5 bases). The CDR3 has 12 residues. CDR1 SGDLS and CDR2 YYNGEE come from the germline V gene. The ends were cut back, 5 bases at V and 1 base at J, with 5 bases in the middle. DNA of the CDR3: TGTGCCAGCAGGCGGGGCACAGATACGCAGTATTTT. It specifies CASRRGTDTQYF.

The sample holds a few counts of this clone. V is TRBV15 and J is TRBJ2-7, with D possibly being TRBD1 (6 bases). This CDR3 contains 16 residues. The V and J ends lost 1 base and 4 bases respectively, with 17 bases between them. The germline V gene has CDR1 LNHNV and CDR2 YYDKDF (reference sequence). DNA of the CDR3: TGTGCCACCAGCAGAGGTGGGGACACCTTAGGGTACGAGCAGTACTTC. It encodes CATSRGGDTLGYEQYF.

This chain connects TRBV7-2 to TRBJ2-5, with unresolved D. Germline V lookup: CDR1 SGHTA, CDR2 FQGNSA. Trimming stripped 1 base from V and 2 bases from J, with 8 bases between. The length of the CDR3 is 14 residues. This CDR3 is CASSLVSAQETQYF. The CDR3 DNA reads as TGTGCCAGCAGCTTAGTATCAGCGCAAGAGACCCAGTACTTC.

The chain recombines TRBV11-3 with TRBJ1-2; 9 nucleotides agree with TRBD1. Germline V lookup: CDR1 SGHNT, CDR2 YENEEA. The CDR3 runs 17 residues. The trim removed 3 bases at V and 1 base at J, leaving 9 bases unmatched. CDR3 region: CASSLQSGQGSNYGYTF. The CDR3 DNA is TGTGCCAGCAGCTTGCAATCCGGACAGGGGAGTAACTATGGCTACACCTTC.

The chain combines TRBV29-1 with TRBJ2-1; no clear D gene. The ends were cut back, 4 bases at V and 1 base at J, with 8 bases in the middle. Per the germline V gene, CDR1 is SQVTM and CDR2 is ANQGSEA. The CDR3 totals 13 residues. Here the CDR3 reads CSVVRVSYNEQFF. In nucleotides, the CDR3 is TGCAGCGTTGTTAGGGTGTCCTACAATGAGCAGTTCTTC.

This sequence joins TRBV28 and TRBJ2-4; D is undetermined. V dropped 8 bases and J dropped 8 bases, with 13 bases sitting between them. This CDR3 contains 12 residues. CDR1 is MDHEN, CDR2 SYDVKM, per germline. CDR3 sequence: CASGRRQHIQYF. The CDR3, as DNA: TGTGCCAGCGGTCGGCGGCAGCACATTCAGTACTTC.

The chain combines TRBV11-2 with TRBJ1-2; the D is unclear. V was pared by 5 bases and J by 8 bases, with 9 bases between. Germline values: CDR1 SGHAT, CDR2 FQNNGV. CDR3 length equals 11 residues. For the CDR3, the DNA is TGTGCCAGCAGCCCATCCGACGGCTACACCTTC. Translating it yields CASSPSDGYTF.

This clone was seen more than once but under ten times. The chain employs TRBV6-6 and TRBJ2-3; 8 positions match TRBD2. Looked up from germline, CDR1 is MNHNY and CDR2 is SVGAGI (reference sequence). The CDR3 has 15 residues. The trim removed 6 bases at V and 0 bases at J, leaving 5 bases unmatched. CDR3 DNA sequence: TGTGCCAGCAGGCTCGGGGGGGCTAGCACAGATACGCAGTATTTT. This sequence encodes CASRLGGASTDTQYF.

This chain joins TRBV5-1 and TRBJ2-1; D is possibly TRBD1 or TRBD2 (6 bases each). The CDR3 spans 16 residues. From germline, CDR1 is SGHRS and CDR2 YFSETQ. The V and J ends lost 0 bases and 1 base respectively, with 11 bases between them. In nucleotides, the CDR3 is TGCGCCAGCAGCTTGGCAACGGGGGCTTCCTACAATGAGCAGTTCTTC. It translates to CASSLATGASYNEQFF.

This clone has just a few counts. Distinct nucleotide sequences in the sample also encode this CDR3. The chain carries TRBV6-5 and TRBJ1-5; no reliable D call. Germline-derived CDR1 and CDR2 are MNHEY and SVGAGI. The V gene lost 2 bases and the J gene lost 2 bases, with 4 bases spanning the gap. The CDR3 totals 13 residues. In DNA form, the CDR3 reads TGTGCCAGCAGTTACGACGGCAATCAGCCCCAGCATTTT. Protein: CASSYDGNQPQHF.

There are a few counts of this clone. The J gene is TRBJ1-5, the V gene TRBV7-6, with no clear D. This CDR3 comprises 11 residues. Germline CDR1 is SGHVS and CDR2 is FNYEAQ. V lost 4 bases and J 9 bases, leaving 7 bases between the germline ends. The CDR3 sequence is CASSSAGPQHF. CDR3 sequence (DNA): TGTGCCAGCAGCTCTGCTGGGCCCCAGCATTTT.